The 9 T cell receptor beta chains listed next were all sequenced from one sample in a study of blood T cell repertoires in COVID-19 (dated by TCRdb to the early 2020s). Libraries were prepared through the immunoSEQ multiplex PCR assay. TCRdb stores this immuneACCESS table with in-frame sequences only. Part of the clones is absent; in the studies checked, under half of the shortfall reflects unresolved V genes, and no reason is known for the rest. The sample profile shows approximately 170,000 clones; 80% to 90% of them were found once. The top ten clones comprise about 10% of the sample. Specimen: peripheral blood. These receptors were obtained from a woman aged 55-69 years with COVID-19, enrolled during active disease.

The genes are TRBV19 and TRBJ1-2, with 10 bases that match TRBD1. Trimming at V came to 3 bases and at J to 5 bases, leaving 6 bases not matched to a gene. Germline CDR1 reads LNHDA; CDR2 reads SQIVND (reference sequence). CDR3 length: 15 residues. CDR3 DNA: TGTGCCAGTAGTATGGGACAGGGGTATTCGTATGGCTACACCTTC. Its protein is CASSMGQGYSYGYTF.

This chain joins TRBV19 and TRBJ2-2; the D gene is possibly TRBD2 (5 bases). Trimming took off 5 bases at V and 7 bases at J, with 17 bases between the two ends. Germline V CDR1 and CDR2: LNHDA, SQIVND (reference sequence). The CDR3 extends over 15 amino acids. The CDR3 nucleotides are TGTGCCAGTAGTCTGCGAGGGTTTGGGAGCGGGGAGCTGTTTTTT. This encodes CASSLRGFGSGELFF.

The chain has TRBV27 and TRBJ2-3; 13 positions agree with TRBD2. The CDR3 extends over 17 amino acids. Germline V gene data show CDR1 as MNHEY and CDR2 as SMNVEV (reference sequence). With V trimmed by 3 bases and J by 2 bases, 5 bases remained unmatched. CDR3 sequence reads: CASSFSGLAGATDTQYF. Here the CDR3 DNA reads TGTGCCAGCAGTTTTAGTGGACTAGCGGGAGCCACAGATACGCAGTATTTT.

This chain connects TRBV4-1 to TRBJ1-3, with 7 bases lining up with TRBD1. Per germline, CDR1 MGHRA and CDR2 YSYEKL. This CDR3 region has 17 residues. The J segment lost 1 base and the V segment lost 1 base, leaving 7 bases of the junction unmatched. The CDR3 is CASSQGFIRGSGNTIYF. CDR3 DNA sequence: TGCGCCAGCAGCCAAGGCTTCATCAGGGGGTCTGGAAACACCATATATTTT.

The chain uses TRBV4-2 and TRBJ2-5; D is perhaps TRBD1 (5 bases). This CDR3 spans 14 amino acids. V dropped 1 base and J dropped 2 bases, with 8 bases sitting between them. Germline V gene data show CDR1 as LGHNA and CDR2 as YNFKEQ. The CDR3 spells CASSQATGQETQYF. CDR3 bases: TGTGCCAGCAGCCAAGCAACAGGTCAAGAGACCCAGTACTTC.

The V and J genes are TRBV9 and TRBJ1-4, with D perhaps matching TRBD1 (5 bases). V was cut by 4 bases and J by 7 bases, with 17 bases left in between. Germline lookup yields CDR1 SGDLS and CDR2 YYNGEE. CDR3 length equals 15 residues. The CDR3 DNA follows: TGTGCCAGCAGCTCCCGGCGGGGGTTGTTTGAAAAACTGTTTTTT. Amino acid sequence: CASSSRRGLFEKLFF. The full variable domain, with the rest looked up from reference TRBV9 and TRBJ1-4, is DSGVTQTPKHLITATGQRVTLRCSPRSGDLSVYWYQQSLDQGLQFLIQYYNGEERAKGNILERFSAQQFPDLHSELNLSSLELGDSALYFCASSSRRGLFEKLFFGSGTQLSVL.

Only one count was recorded for this clone. This chain joins TRBV19 and TRBJ2-1; 14 bases line up with TRBD2. The germline V gene encodes CDR1 LNHDA and CDR2 SQIVND (reference sequence). The CDR3 extends over 22 amino acids. V shed 3 bases, J shed 4 bases, and the junction held 20 bases outside the gene matches. The CDR3 DNA follows: TGTGCCAGTAGTATCTTCCCCCCCCGAGGGACTAGCGGGAGTCCTATGTACAATGAGCAGTTCTTC. Translation: CASSIFPPRGTSGSPMYNEQFF.

In DNA form, the CDR3 reads TGTGCCAGCAGCTTGCAGCGGGAGGGCGGGGAGCTGTTTTTT. Its translation is CASSLQREGGELFF. The V and J genes are TRBV5-4 and TRBJ2-2; 10 bases agree with TRBD2. Germline lookup yields CDR1 SGHNT and CDR2 YYREEE (reference sequence). V was clipped by 1 base and J by 7 bases; unmatched bases: 1. The CDR3 is made up of 14 amino acids.

This clone was seen once. The chain carries TRBV9 and TRBJ1-3; D is unresolved. Trimming took off 4 bases at V and 0 bases at J, with 14 bases between the two ends. Germline V gene sequence: CDR1 SGDLS, CDR2 YYNGEE. The CDR3 consists of 16 residues. As DNA, the CDR3 is TGTGCCAGCAGCAGCAAGACACCTCACTCTGGAAACACCATATATTTT. The encoded protein is CASSSKTPHSGNTIYF.